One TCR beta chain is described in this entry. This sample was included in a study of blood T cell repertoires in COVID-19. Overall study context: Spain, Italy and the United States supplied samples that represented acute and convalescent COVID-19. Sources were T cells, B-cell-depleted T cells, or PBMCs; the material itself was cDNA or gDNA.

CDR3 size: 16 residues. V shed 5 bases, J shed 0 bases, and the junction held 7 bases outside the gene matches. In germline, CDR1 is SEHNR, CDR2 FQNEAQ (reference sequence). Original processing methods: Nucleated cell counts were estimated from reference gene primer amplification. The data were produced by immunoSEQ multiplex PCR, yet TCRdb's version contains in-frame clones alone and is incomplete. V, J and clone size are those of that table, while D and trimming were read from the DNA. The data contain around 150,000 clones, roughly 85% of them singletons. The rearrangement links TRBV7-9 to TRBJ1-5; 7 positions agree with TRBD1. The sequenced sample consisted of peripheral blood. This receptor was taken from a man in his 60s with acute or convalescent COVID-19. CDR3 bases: TGTGCCAGCAGCCCCGGGACAGCCTATAGCAATCAGCCCCAGCATTTT. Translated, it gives CASSPGTAYSNQPQHF.